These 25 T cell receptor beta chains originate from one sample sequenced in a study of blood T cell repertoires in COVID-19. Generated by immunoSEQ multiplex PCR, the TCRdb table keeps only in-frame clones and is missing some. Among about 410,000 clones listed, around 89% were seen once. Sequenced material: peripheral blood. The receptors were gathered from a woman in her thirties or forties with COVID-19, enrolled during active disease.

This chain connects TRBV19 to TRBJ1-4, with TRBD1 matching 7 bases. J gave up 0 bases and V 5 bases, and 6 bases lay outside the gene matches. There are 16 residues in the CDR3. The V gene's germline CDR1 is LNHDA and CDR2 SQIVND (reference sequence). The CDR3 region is CASSPRQGATNEKLFF. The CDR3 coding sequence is TGTGCCAGTAGTCCCCGACAGGGAGCAACTAATGAAAAACTGTTTTTT.

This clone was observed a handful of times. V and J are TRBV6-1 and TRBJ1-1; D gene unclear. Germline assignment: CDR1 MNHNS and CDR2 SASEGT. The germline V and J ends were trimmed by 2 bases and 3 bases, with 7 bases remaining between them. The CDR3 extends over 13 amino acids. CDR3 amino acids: CASSEREYTEAFF. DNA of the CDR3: TGTGCCAGCAGTGAACGGGAGTACACTGAAGCTTTCTTT.

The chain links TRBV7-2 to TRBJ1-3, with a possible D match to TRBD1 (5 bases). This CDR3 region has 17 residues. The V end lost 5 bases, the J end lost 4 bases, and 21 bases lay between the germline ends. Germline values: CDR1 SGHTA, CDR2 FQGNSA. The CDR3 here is CASSEQGPNLEGNTIYF. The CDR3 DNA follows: TGTGCCAGCAGCGAGCAGGGTCCCAACTTGGAAGGAAACACCATATATTTT.

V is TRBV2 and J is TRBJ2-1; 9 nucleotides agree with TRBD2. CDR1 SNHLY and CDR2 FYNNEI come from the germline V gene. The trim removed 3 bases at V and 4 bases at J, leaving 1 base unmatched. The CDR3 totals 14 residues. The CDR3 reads CASSDLAGYNEQFF. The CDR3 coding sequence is TGTGCCAGCAGTGACCTAGCGGGGTACAATGAGCAGTTCTTC. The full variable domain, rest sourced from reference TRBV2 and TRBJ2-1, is EPEVTQTPSHQVTQMGQEVILRCVPISNHLYFYWYRQILGQKVEFLVSFYNNEISEKSEIFDDQFSVERPDGSNFTLKIRSTKLEDSAMYFCASSDLAGYNEQFFGPGTRLTVL.

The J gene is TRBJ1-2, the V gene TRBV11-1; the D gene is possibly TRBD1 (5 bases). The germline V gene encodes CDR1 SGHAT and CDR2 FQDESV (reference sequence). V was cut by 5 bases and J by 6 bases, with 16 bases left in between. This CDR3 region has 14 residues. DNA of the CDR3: TGTGCCAGCAGCCCCGGGTGGCAGGGTGATGGCTACACCTTC. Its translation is CASSPGWQGDGYTF.

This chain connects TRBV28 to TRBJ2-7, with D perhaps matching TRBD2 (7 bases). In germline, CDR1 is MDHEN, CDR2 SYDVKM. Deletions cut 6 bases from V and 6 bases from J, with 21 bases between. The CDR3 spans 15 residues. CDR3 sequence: CASRPMGGAMGEQYF. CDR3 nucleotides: TGTGCCAGCAGACCCATGGGGGGGGCAATGGGCGAGCAGTACTTC.

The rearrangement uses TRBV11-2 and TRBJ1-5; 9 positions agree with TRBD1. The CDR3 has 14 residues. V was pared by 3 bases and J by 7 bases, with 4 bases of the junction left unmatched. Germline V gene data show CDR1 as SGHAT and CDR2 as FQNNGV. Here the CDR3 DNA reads TGTGCCAGCAGCTTGGGGACAGGGTTGCAGCCCCAGCATTTT. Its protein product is CASSLGTGLQPQHF.

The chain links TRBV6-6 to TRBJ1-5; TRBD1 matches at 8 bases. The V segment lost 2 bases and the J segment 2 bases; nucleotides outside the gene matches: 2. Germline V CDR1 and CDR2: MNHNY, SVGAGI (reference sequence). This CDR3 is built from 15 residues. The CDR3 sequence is CASSYPTGGNQPQHF. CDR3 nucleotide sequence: TGTGCCAGCAGTTACCCGACAGGGGGCAATCAGCCCCAGCATTTT.

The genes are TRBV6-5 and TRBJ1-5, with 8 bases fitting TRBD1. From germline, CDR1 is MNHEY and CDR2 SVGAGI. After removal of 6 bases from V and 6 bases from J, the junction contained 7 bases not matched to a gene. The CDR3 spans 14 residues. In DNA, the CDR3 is TGTGCCAGCAGCCTCGGACAGGGCGTTCAGCCCCAGCATTTT. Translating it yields CASSLGQGVQPQHF.

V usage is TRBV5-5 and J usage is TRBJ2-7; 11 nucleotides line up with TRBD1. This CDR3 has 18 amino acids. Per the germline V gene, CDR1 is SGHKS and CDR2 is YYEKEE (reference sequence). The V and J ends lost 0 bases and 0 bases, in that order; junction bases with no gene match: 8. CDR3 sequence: CASSLEGQGATLSYEQYF. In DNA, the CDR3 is TGTGCCAGCAGCTTGGAAGGACAGGGGGCCACCCTCTCCTACGAGCAGTACTTC.

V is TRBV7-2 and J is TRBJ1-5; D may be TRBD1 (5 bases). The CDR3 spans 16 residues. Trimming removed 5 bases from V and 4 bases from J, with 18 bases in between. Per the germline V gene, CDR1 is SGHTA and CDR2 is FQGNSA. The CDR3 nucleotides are TGTGCCAGCAGCGTTAGTACGGGGGGTCTAAATCAGCCCCAGCATTTT. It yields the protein CASSVSTGGLNQPQHF.

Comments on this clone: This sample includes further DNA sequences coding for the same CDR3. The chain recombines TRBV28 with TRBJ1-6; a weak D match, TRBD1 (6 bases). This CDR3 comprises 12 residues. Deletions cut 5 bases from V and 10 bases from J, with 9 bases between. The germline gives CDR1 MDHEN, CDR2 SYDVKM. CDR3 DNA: TGTGCCAGCAGTCGGGACATCTCACCCCTCCACTTT. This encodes CASSRDISPLHF.

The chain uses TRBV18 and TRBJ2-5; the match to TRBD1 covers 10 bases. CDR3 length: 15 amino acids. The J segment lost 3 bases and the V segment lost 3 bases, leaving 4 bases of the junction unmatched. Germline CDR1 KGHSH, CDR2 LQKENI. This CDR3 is CASSPGQGRKETQYF. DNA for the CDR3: TGTGCCAGCTCACCGGGACAGGGGAGGAAAGAGACCCAGTACTTC.

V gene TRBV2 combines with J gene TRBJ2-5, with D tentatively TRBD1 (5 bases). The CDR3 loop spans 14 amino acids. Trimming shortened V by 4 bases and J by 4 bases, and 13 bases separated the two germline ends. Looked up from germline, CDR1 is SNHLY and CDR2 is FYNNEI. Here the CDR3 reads CASSADRGGETQYF. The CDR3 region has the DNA TGTGCCAGCAGTGCTGATAGGGGTGGAGAGACCCAGTACTTC.

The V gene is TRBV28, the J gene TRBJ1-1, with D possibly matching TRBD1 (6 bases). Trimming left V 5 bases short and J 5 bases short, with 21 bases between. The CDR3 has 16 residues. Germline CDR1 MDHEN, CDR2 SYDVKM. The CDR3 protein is CASSPGFRGAGTEAFF. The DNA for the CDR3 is TGTGCCAGCAGTCCGGGATTTCGGGGGGCAGGGACTGAAGCTTTCTTT.

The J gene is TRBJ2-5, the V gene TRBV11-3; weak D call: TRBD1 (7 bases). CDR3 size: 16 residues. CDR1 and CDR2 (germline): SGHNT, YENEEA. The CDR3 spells CVLRGRAGSSRETQYF. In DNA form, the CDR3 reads TGTGTCCTTAGGGGGCGTGCGGGATCCTCAAGGGAGACCCAGTACTTC.

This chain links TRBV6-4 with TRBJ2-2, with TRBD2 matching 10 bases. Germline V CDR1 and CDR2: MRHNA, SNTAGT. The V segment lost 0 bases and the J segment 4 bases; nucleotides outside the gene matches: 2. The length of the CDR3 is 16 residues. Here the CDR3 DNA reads TGTGCCAGCAGTGACTCGAGCGGGAGGGCCACCGGGGAGCTGTTTTTT. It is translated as CASSDSSGRATGELFF.

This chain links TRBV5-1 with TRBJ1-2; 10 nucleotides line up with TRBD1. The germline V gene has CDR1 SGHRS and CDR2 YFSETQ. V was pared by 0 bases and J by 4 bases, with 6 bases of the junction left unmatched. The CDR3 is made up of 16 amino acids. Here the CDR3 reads CASSLDGQGEIYGYTF. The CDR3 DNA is TGCGCCAGCAGCTTGGATGGACAGGGGGAGATCTATGGCTACACCTTC.

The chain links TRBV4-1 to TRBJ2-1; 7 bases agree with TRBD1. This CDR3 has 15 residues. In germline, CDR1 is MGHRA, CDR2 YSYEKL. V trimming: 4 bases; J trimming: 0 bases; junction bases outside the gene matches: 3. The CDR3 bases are TGCGCCAGCAGCCCATGGACAGGCTCCTACAATGAGCAGTTCTTC. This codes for CASSPWTGSYNEQFF.

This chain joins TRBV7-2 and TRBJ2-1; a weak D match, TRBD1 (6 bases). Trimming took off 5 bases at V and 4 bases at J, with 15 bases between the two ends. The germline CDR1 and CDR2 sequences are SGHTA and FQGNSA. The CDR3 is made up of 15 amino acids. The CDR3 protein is CASSRTGNGYNEQFF. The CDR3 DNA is TGTGCCAGCAGCCGTACAGGGAACGGTTACAATGAGCAGTTCTTC. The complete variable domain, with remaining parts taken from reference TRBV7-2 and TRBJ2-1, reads GAGVSQSPSNKVTEKGKDVELRCDPISGHTALYWYRQSLGQGLEFLIYFQGNSAPDKSGLPSDRFSAERTGGSVSTLTIQRTQQEDSAVYLCASSRTGNGYNEQFFGPGTRLTVL.

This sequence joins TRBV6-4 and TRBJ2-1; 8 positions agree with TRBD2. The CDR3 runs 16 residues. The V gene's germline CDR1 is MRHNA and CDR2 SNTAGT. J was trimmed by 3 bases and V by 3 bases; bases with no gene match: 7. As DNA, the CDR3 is TGTGCCAGCAGTGAGTCGGGGGGGACCCTCTACAATGAGCAGTTCTTC. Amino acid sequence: CASSESGGTLYNEQFF.

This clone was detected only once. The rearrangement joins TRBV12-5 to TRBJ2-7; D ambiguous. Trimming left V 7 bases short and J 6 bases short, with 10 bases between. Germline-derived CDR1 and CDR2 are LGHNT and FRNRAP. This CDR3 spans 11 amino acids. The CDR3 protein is CASAQYTEQYF. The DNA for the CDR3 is TGTGCTAGTGCTCAATACACCGAGCAGTACTTC.

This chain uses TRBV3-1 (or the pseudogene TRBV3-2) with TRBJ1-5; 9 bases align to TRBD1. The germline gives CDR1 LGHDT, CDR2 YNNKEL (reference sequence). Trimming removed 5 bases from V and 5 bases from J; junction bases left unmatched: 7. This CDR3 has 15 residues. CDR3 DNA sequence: TGTGCCAGCAGCAACCGGGACAGGGACCATCAGCCCCAGCATTTT. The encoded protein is CASSNRDRDHQPQHF.

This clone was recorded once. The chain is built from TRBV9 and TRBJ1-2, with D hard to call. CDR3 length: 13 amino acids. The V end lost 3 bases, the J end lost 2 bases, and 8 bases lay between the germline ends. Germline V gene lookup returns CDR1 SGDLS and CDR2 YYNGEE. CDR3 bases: TGTGCCAGCAGCGCCGGGGTGAACTATGGCTACACCTTC. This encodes CASSAGVNYGYTF.

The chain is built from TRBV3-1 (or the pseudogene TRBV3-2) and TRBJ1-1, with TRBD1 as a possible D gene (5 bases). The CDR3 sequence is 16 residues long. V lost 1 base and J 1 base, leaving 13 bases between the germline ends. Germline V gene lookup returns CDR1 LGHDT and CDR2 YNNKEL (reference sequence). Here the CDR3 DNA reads TGTGCCAGCAGCCAAGGCGTCGAAGGGGCGAACACTGAAGCTTTCTTT. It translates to CASSQGVEGANTEAFF.